This TCR beta chain was profiled in a study of siplizumab effects on memory and regulatory T cells. General study points: Naive T cells seemed more diverse than memory cells and seemed major alloresponse contributors. Suppressive activity of Tregs proliferating in siplizumab cultures remained unconfirmed.

Germline loops: CDR1 SGHRS, CDR2 YFSETQ. Trimming cost V 4 bases and J 0 bases, with 17 bases left between them. The CDR3 sequence is 16 residues long. This clone has a single count. Antigen specificity is unknown. TCRdb's copy holds only in-frame clones and misses some; the assay was immunoSEQ multiplex PCR. The table shows 90,000 to 150,000 clones, with 90% to 95% occurring only once. The sample was non-Treg CD4+ T cells sorted from blood. This TCR was recovered from a human donor in good health. The V and J genes are TRBV5-1 and TRBJ2-7, with a possible D match to TRBD2 (5 bases). CDR3 in amino acids: CASSVSSAGSSYEQYF. In DNA, the CDR3 is TGCGCCAGCAGCGTAAGTAGTGCGGGCAGCTCCTACGAGCAGTACTTC.